One and the same sample provided the 13 T cell receptor beta chains below, sequenced in a study of early T cells in non-severe SARS-CoV-2 infection. Using its own MiXCR run on the 5' RACE reads, TCRdb lists one record per CDR3 protein. The sample yields over 50,000 distinct CDR3 sequences, 9.5% to 14% seen once. Sequenced material: whole blood. These receptor sequences come from an adult who was a healthcare worker with PCR-confirmed SARS-CoV-2 infection or an uninfected control (not recorded which).

This clonotype has more than one count but fewer than ten. This rearrangement joins TRBV29-1 to TRBJ2-5; D is possibly TRBD1 (6 bases). CDR1 and CDR2 from the germline V gene are SQVTM and ANQGSEA. The CDR3 spans 12 residues. V was shortened by 7 bases and J by 5 bases, with 14 bases between the two germline ends. The CDR3 loop reads CSARQEDETQYF. The CDR3, as DNA: TGCAGCGCACGACAGGAGGATGAGACCCAGTACTTC.

The chain combines TRBV14 with TRBJ1-1; D is uncertain. CDR1 and CDR2 (germline): SGHDN, FVKESK. CDR3 length: 15 residues. Trimming cost V 1 base and J 1 base, with 10 bases left between them. CDR3 sequence (DNA): TGTGCCAGCAGCCAAGTTGGGGTTCAGAACACTGAAGCTTTCTTT. This translates into CASSQVGVQNTEAFF.

This clonotype occurred a few times. V gene TRBV5-4 combines with J gene TRBJ2-4, with 7 nucleotides matching TRBD2. This CDR3 is 14 amino acids long. The germline V gene has CDR1 SGHNT and CDR2 YYREEE (reference sequence). The V gene end was trimmed by 4 bases and the J gene end by 8 bases; junction bases not matched to a gene: 9. In DNA form, the CDR3 reads TGTGCCAGCAGCCTCAGCGGGGACCGCTACATTCAGTACTTC. Protein: CASSLSGDRYIQYF.

This clonotype occurred a few times. The chain uses TRBV5-1 and TRBJ2-7, with 7 nucleotides matching TRBD2. The CDR3 has 14 residues. With V trimmed by 3 bases and J by 2 bases, 5 bases remained unmatched. Germline V lookup: CDR1 SGHRS, CDR2 YFSETQ. DNA of the CDR3: TGCGCCAGCAGCTCCGGACTAGAGCCCTACGAGCAGTACTTC. It encodes CASSSGLEPYEQYF.

This clonotype was seen only a few times. The chain recombines TRBV30 with TRBJ1-3; no reliable D call. Germline V gene lookup returns CDR1 GTSNPN and CDR2 SVGIG (reference sequence). CDR3 size: 15 residues. Trimming removed 7 bases at V and 2 bases at J, with 18 bases between. The CDR3 DNA reads TGTGCCTACTCCGAGCCTCCGGGGACTGGAAACACCATATATTTT. It codes for CAYSEPPGTGNTIYF.

This clonotype has a count of ten or more. J is TRBJ1-1 and V is TRBV4-3; tentatively, D is TRBD1 (5 bases). CDR1 and CDR2 (germline): LGHNA, YSLEER. The V gene lost 0 bases and the J gene lost 1 base, with 9 bases spanning the gap. The CDR3 totals 15 residues. The CDR3 nucleotides read TGCGCCAGCAGCCAAGATAAGGGGACGAACACTGAAGCTTTCTTT. This translates into CASSQDKGTNTEAFF.

This clonotype showed up many times. V gene TRBV20-1 combines with J gene TRBJ2-1; TRBD1 matches 9 bases. With 1 base clipped from V and 4 bases from J, the junction kept 11 bases outside the gene matches. Looked up from germline, CDR1 is DFQATT and CDR2 is SNEGSKA (reference sequence). CDR3 length: 17 amino acids. CDR3 nucleotides: TGCAGTGCTAGAGTCGACAGGGGGGCATCAGCTTACAATGAGCAGTTCTTC. This sequence encodes CSARVDRGASAYNEQFF.

This clonotype came up a few times. V is TRBV12-3 or TRBV12-4 and J is TRBJ2-3; D gene unclear. CDR3 length: 11 residues. The V end lost 6 bases, the J end lost 8 bases, and 9 bases lay between the germline ends. The CDR3 DNA reads as TGTGCCAGCAGCACCCGGGTTACGCAGTATTTT. This encodes CASSTRVTQYF.

J is TRBJ2-7 and V is TRBV9; D might be TRBD1 or TRBD2, each matching 5 bases. The germline gives CDR1 SGDLS, CDR2 YYNGEE. The CDR3 is 13 amino acids. The V gene lost 1 base and the J gene lost 5 bases, with 10 bases spanning the gap. The CDR3 nucleotides read TGTGCCAGCAGCGTATCAGGGAGCGACGAGCAGTACTTC. Protein sequence: CASSVSGSDEQYF.

The V call is TRBV11-2, the J call TRBJ1-5; D is unclear. Trimming left V 5 bases short and J 2 bases short, with 13 bases between. CDR3 size: 15 residues. Per the germline V gene, CDR1 is SGHAT and CDR2 is FQNNGV. The chain's CDR3 is CASSPISDRNQPQHF. In DNA, the CDR3 is TGTGCCAGCAGCCCCATCTCGGACCGCAATCAGCCCCAGCATTTT. The whole variable domain, filled in from reference TRBV11-2 and TRBJ1-5, reads EAGVAQSPRYKIIEKRQSVAFWCNPISGHATLYWYQQILGQGPKLLIQFQNNGVVDDSQLPKDRFSAERLKGVDSTLKIQPAKLEDSAVYLCASSPISDRNQPQHFGDGTRLSIL.

The rearrangement uses TRBV10-3 and TRBJ2-4, with 8 bases lining up with TRBD2. Unmatched junction bases numbered 4, after V lost 0 bases and J lost 0 bases. Germline V gives CDR1 ENHRY, CDR2 SYGVKD. CDR3 length: 17 residues. In DNA form, the CDR3 reads TGTGCCATCAGTGAGTCCGGGGGGGTCGGAGCCAAAAACATTCAGTACTTC. This translates into CAISESGGVGAKNIQYF.

This clonotype occurred many times. The chain employs TRBV15 and TRBJ1-4, with D uncertain. Trimming removed 0 bases at V and 5 bases at J, with 10 bases between. Germline CDR1 and CDR2: LNHNV and YYDKDF (reference sequence). The CDR3 runs to 15 residues. For the CDR3, the DNA is TGTGCCACCAGCAGAGACGCGGGCAGGAATGAAAAACTGTTTTTT. Protein: CATSRDAGRNEKLFF.

The gene calls are TRBV28 and TRBJ2-3; D is unclear. Trimming stripped 2 bases from V and 2 bases from J, with 8 bases between. This CDR3 spans 14 amino acids. CDR1 and CDR2 (germline): MDHEN, SYDVKM. CDR3 sequence reads: CASSLGWSTDTQYF. CDR3 nucleotide sequence: TGTGCCAGCAGTTTAGGTTGGTCCACAGATACGCAGTATTTT.